A single sample gave rise to the 23 T cell receptor beta chains below, sequenced in a study of T cells in Graves' hyperthyroidism and ophthalmopathy. It was RNA transcripts that yielded the amplified TCR beta CDR3 regions. The TCR CDR3 first-round RT-PCR relied on the HTBI primer set. MiXCR, run by TCRdb on the multiplex PCR reads, gives a single entry per CDR3 protein. The sample carries around 700,000 distinct CDR3 sequences, under 20% recorded once. Sequencing input: blood. These receptors originate from a woman aged 45-60 years with Graves' hyperthyroidism that later progressed to Graves' ophthalmopathy.

V gene TRBV10-2 combines with J gene TRBJ1-4, with D possibly matching TRBD1 (6 bases). The CDR3 covers 12 residues. The germline gives CDR1 WSHSY, CDR2 SAAADI. V was pared by 7 bases and J by 7 bases, with 10 bases between. CDR3 protein: CASTRGGEKLFF. The CDR3 nucleotides are TGCGCCAGCACCAGGGGCGGTGAAAAACTGTTTTTT.

Ten or more counts support this clonotype. This sequence joins TRBV5-1 and TRBJ2-7, with 9 bases aligning to TRBD2. The CDR3 spans 15 residues. Losses at the gene ends were 0 bases for V and 3 bases for J; bases not matched to a gene: 4. Per the germline V gene, CDR1 is SGHRS and CDR2 is YFSETQ. CDR3 region: CASSLGLAANYEQYF. CDR3 sequence (DNA): TGCGCCAGCAGCTTGGGACTAGCGGCGAACTACGAGCAGTACTTC.

This clonotype was picked up many times. The V call is TRBV2, the J call TRBJ1-2; 11 bases line up with TRBD1. Trimming at V came to 6 bases and at J to 7 bases, leaving 16 bases not matched to a gene. The CDR3 consists of 17 residues. Germline lookup yields CDR1 SNHLY and CDR2 FYNNEI. CDR3 amino acids: CASRTVRTGGIWSGYTF. CDR3 bases: TGTGCCAGCAGGACTGTGCGGACAGGGGGCATTTGGAGTGGCTACACCTTC.

As concerns this clonotype: Being one base from a much bigger clone, this may be a read error. The chain is built from TRBV20-1 and TRBJ2-4; the D gene could be TRBD1 or TRBD2 (5 bases each). V was clipped by 0 bases and J by 5 bases, with 14 bases between them. CDR1 and CDR2 from the germline V gene are DFQATT and SNEGSKA (reference sequence). This CDR3 contains 15 residues. The CDR3 region is CSARDVSGSENIQYF. The CDR3 region has the DNA TGCAGTGCTAGAGATGTGTCAGGGAGCGAAAACATTCAGTACTTC.

This chain uses TRBV5-1 with TRBJ2-5, with D hard to call. Trimming removed 6 bases from V and 2 bases from J, with 11 bases in between. This CDR3 spans 13 amino acids. CDR1 is SGHRS, CDR2 YFSETQ, per germline. CDR3 loop: CASNARSQETQYF. As DNA, the CDR3 is TGCGCCAGCAACGCCAGGAGTCAAGAGACCCAGTACTTC. The full variable domain, completed using reference TRBV5-1 and TRBJ2-5, is KAGVTQTPRYLIKTRGQQVTLSCSPISGHRSVSWYQQTPGQGLQFLFEYFSETQRNKGNFPGRFSGRQFSNSRSEMNVSTLELGDSALYLCASNARSQETQYFGPGTRLLVL.

V gene TRBV18 combines with J gene TRBJ1-1; D gene unclear. The CDR3 runs 16 residues. CDR1 and CDR2 (germline): KGHSH, LQKENI. The ends were cut back, 2 bases at V and 1 base at J, with 14 bases in the middle. CDR3 amino acids: CASSPIGRESNTEAFF. The CDR3 DNA reads TGTGCCAGCTCACCAATCGGAAGGGAGTCGAACACTGAAGCTTTCTTT.

This clonotype was seen only a few times. The J gene is TRBJ2-3, the V gene TRBV12-3 or TRBV12-4, with 9 positions matching TRBD1. There are 16 residues in the CDR3. V was pared by 5 bases and J by 2 bases, with 8 bases of the junction left unmatched. The CDR3 coding sequence is TGTGCCAGCAGTAAGCACAGGGGGCGAGTCACAGATACGCAGTATTTT. Protein product: CASSKHRGRVTDTQYF.

At least ten counts were recorded for this clonotype. The rearrangement joins TRBV5-1 to TRBJ1-1, with TRBD1 matching over 10 bases. The CDR3 is 15 amino acids. V was pared by 6 bases and J by 0 bases, with 5 bases of the junction left unmatched. Germline lookup yields CDR1 SGHRS and CDR2 YFSETQ. This chain's CDR3 is CASKRDRGMNTEAFF. In nucleotides, the CDR3 is TGCGCCAGCAAAAGGGACAGGGGAATGAACACTGAAGCTTTCTTT.

Ten or more counts support this clonotype. This chain uses TRBV30 with TRBJ2-3; TRBD2 matches 11 bases. Germline trimming cut 2 bases from V and 2 bases from J; bases unmatched to any gene: 3. Per the germline V gene, CDR1 is GTSNPN and CDR2 is SVGIG (reference sequence). The CDR3 contains 15 residues. The CDR3 sequence is CAWSRGLADTDTQYF. In DNA form, the CDR3 reads TGTGCCTGGAGTCGGGGACTAGCGGACACAGATACGCAGTATTTT. Variable domain in full (rest from reference TRBV30 and TRBJ2-3): SQTIHQWPATLVQPVGSPLSLECTVEGTSNPNLYWYRQAAGRGLQLLFYSVGIGQISSEVPQNLSASRPQDRQFILSSKKLLLSDSGFYLCAWSRGLADTDTQYFGPGTRLTVL.

The gene calls are TRBV20-1 and TRBJ1-1, with D hard to call. Germline V gene sequence: CDR1 DFQATT, CDR2 SNEGSKA (reference sequence). V was shortened by 5 bases and J by 1 base, with 5 bases between the two germline ends. This CDR3 has 11 residues. The CDR3 here is CSASTNTEAFF. In nucleotides, the CDR3 is TGCAGTGCTTCAACGAACACTGAAGCTTTCTTT.

Turning to this clonotype: The conserved final phenylalanine or tryptophan is absent from the CDR3, which likely points to a read error. The genes are TRBV30 and TRBJ1-1, with no clear D. The CDR3 consists of 11 residues. Trimming removed 2 bases at V and 7 bases at J, with 8 bases between. Germline V gene sequence: CDR1 GTSNPN, CDR2 SVGIG (reference sequence). The CDR3 protein is CAWSPSDEAFL. As DNA, the CDR3 is TGTGCCTGGAGTCCCAGTGATGAAGCTTTCCTT.

In this sample, this clonotype turned up a few times. V gene TRBV4-2 combines with J gene TRBJ1-5; D ambiguous. The CDR3 spans 17 residues. V was shortened by 1 base and J by 0 bases, with 13 bases between the two germline ends. Germline lookup yields CDR1 LGHNA and CDR2 YNFKEQ. CDR3 bases: TGTGCCAGCAGCCAAGTTACACTCCAAAATAGCAATCAGCCCCAGCATTTT. This encodes CASSQVTLQNSNQPQHF.

This chain uses TRBV7-9 with TRBJ1-5, with TRBD1 matching over 7 bases. Germline V CDR1 and CDR2: SEHNR, FQNEAQ (reference sequence). The trim removed 4 bases at V and 3 bases at J, leaving 6 bases unmatched. This CDR3 has 15 amino acids. The CDR3 DNA sequence: TGTGCCAGCAGCTCCGACAGGGTATACAATCAGCCCCAGCATTTT. Translation: CASSSDRVYNQPQHF. The whole variable domain, filled in from reference TRBV7-9 and TRBJ1-5, reads DTGVSQNPRHKITKRGQNVTFRCDPISEHNRLYWYRQTLGQGPEFLTYFQNEAQLEKSRLLSDRFSAERPKGSFSTLEIQRTEQGDSAMYLCASSSDRVYNQPQHFGDGTRLSIL.

This chain links TRBV5-6 with TRBJ2-7; TRBD1 or TRBD2 may be the D gene (5 bases each). Germline-derived CDR1 and CDR2 are SGHDT and YYEEEE. The CDR3 sequence is 14 residues long. V was shortened by 1 base and J by 6 bases, with 14 bases between the two germline ends. The CDR3 sequence: CASSLWRRDGEQYF. In nucleotides, the CDR3 is TGTGCCAGCAGCTTGTGGAGACGGGACGGCGAGCAGTACTTC. Full variable domain (remainder filled in from reference TRBV5-6 and TRBJ2-7): DAGVTQSPTHLIKTRGQQVTLRCSPKSGHDTVSWYQQALGQGPQFIFQYYEEEERQRGNFPDRFSGHQFPNYSSELNVNALLLGDSALYLCASSLWRRDGEQYFGPGTRLTVT.

The chain recombines TRBV9 with TRBJ2-5; 8 bases line up with TRBD2. The CDR3 loop spans 15 amino acids. V was clipped by 1 base and J by 5 bases; unmatched bases: 7. From germline, CDR1 is SGDLS and CDR2 YYNGEE. Written as DNA, the CDR3 is TGTGCCAGCAGCGTAACAGGCGGGGGGTTGGAGACCCAGTACTTC. The encoded protein is CASSVTGGGLETQYF.

This clonotype showed up many times. This sequence joins TRBV20-1 and TRBJ1-1; tentative D call: TRBD1 (5 bases). The V gene lost 5 bases and the J gene lost 4 bases, with 20 bases spanning the gap. CDR1 DFQATT and CDR2 SNEGSKA come from the germline V gene (reference sequence). The CDR3 runs 15 residues. The CDR3 DNA follows: TGCAGTGCTGACAGTAATGGAGCTGGATTCACTGAAGCTTTCTTT. Translated, it gives CSADSNGAGFTEAFF.

This clonotype showed up just a few times. This CDR3 reads CAWTVSANQPQHF. Written as DNA, the CDR3 is TGTGCCTGGACCGTGTCAGCAAATCAGCCCCAGCATTTT. The V call is TRBV30, the J call TRBJ1-5; D gene ambiguous. Germline V gene lookup returns CDR1 GTSNPN and CDR2 SVGIG (reference sequence). V was shortened by 4 bases and J by 4 bases, with 11 bases between the two germline ends. CDR3 length: 13 amino acids.

This clonotype was recorded many times. The chain carries TRBV11-3 and TRBJ2-3; D is ambiguous. This CDR3 contains 13 residues. The germline V gene encodes CDR1 SGHNT and CDR2 YENEEA. Trimming removed 6 bases from V and 5 bases from J, with 12 bases in between. The CDR3 DNA is TGTGCCAGCAGTCCAGACTCTGAAGATACGCAGTATTTT. Translating it yields CASSPDSEDTQYF.

The V gene is TRBV19, the J gene TRBJ2-5; perhaps TRBD1 as D (6 bases). The CDR3 totals 13 residues. V was cut by 9 bases and J by 4 bases, with 15 bases left in between. In germline, CDR1 is LNHDA, CDR2 SQIVND (reference sequence). The CDR3 reads CASTSIGGETQYF. Here the CDR3 DNA reads TGTGCCAGCACATCGATAGGGGGAGAGACCCAGTACTTC.

The V call is TRBV9, the J call TRBJ2-1, with D possibly being TRBD1 (5 bases). This CDR3 contains 15 residues. Trimming stripped 2 bases from V and 12 bases from J, with 21 bases between. Germline CDR1 SGDLS, CDR2 YYNGEE. CDR3 protein: CASSVTGLGNEGQFF. The CDR3 bases are TGTGCCAGCAGCGTCACAGGTTTGGGCAATGAAGGGCAGTTCTTC.

This clonotype was counted at least ten times. The CDR3 coding sequence is TGTGCCAGCAGTTCCCAGGGTCACACTGAAGCTTTCTTT. It is translated as CASSSQGHTEAFF. The chain is built from TRBV12-3 or TRBV12-4 and TRBJ1-1; D is perhaps TRBD1 (5 bases). V was shortened by 4 bases and J by 3 bases, with 9 bases between the two germline ends. The CDR3 length is 13 residues.

The CDR3 loop is CATSVRMGGTGTGELFF. For the CDR3, the DNA is TGTGCCACCAGTGTCCGTATGGGGGGAACAGGCACCGGGGAGCTGTTTTTT. The chain couples TRBV24-1 to TRBJ2-2; maybe TRBD2 (6 bases). The CDR3 totals 17 residues. Germline lookup yields CDR1 KGHDR and CDR2 SFDVKD. Trimming stripped 5 bases from V and 4 bases from J, with 19 bases between.

This clonotype was seen a few times. CDR3 DNA: TGCGCCAGCAGCCAGCGACAGGGACCTACTGAGCAGTACTTC. Protein: CASSQRQGPTEQYF. This rearrangement joins TRBV4-1 to TRBJ2-7; 7 bases match TRBD1. The CDR3 sequence is 14 residues long. V was clipped by 3 bases and J by 7 bases; unmatched bases: 9. The germline V gene encodes CDR1 MGHRA and CDR2 YSYEKL.